The 19 T cell receptor beta chains given below trace back to one sample, sequenced in a study of T-cell memory formation after mild COVID-19. TCRdb reanalysed the 5' RACE reads using MiXCR and keeps one entry per CDR3 protein. The profile covers about 470,000 distinct CDR3 sequences, with roughly 25% appearing a single time and 9.5% to 15% taken by the ten largest. Sequenced: PBMCs or a T cell subset sorted from them (not recorded which). Receptors originate from an adult woman who had mild COVID-19 (a few samples of this study predate the infection). Cell type and time point are not known.

V gene TRBV10-3 combines with J gene TRBJ2-2; 8 bases map to TRBD2. This CDR3 region has 12 residues. Germline assignment: CDR1 ENHRY and CDR2 SYGVKD. Trimming took 7 bases from V and 6 from J; bases not matched to a gene: 1. The CDR3 DNA sequence: TGTGCCATCAAACTAGCGGCCGGGGAGCTGTTTTTT. This gives the protein CAIKLAAGELFF.

The V and J genes are TRBV19 and TRBJ2-7; 9 bases line up with TRBD1. The germline CDR1 and CDR2 sequences are LNHDA and SQIVND (reference sequence). With V trimmed by 4 bases and J by 3 bases, 13 bases remained unmatched. The CDR3 is made up of 17 amino acids. In nucleotides, the CDR3 is TGTGCCAGTAGTAACAGGACAGGGGACCCCCACCTCTACGAGCAGTACTTC. It encodes CASSNRTGDPHLYEQYF.

This clonotype came up many times. The genes are TRBV5-1 and TRBJ2-7, with a possible D match to TRBD2 (6 bases). The CDR3 has 15 residues. CDR1 and CDR2 (germline): SGHRS, YFSETQ. Trimming removed 7 bases from V and 5 bases from J, with 22 bases in between. This CDR3 reads CASSPAGTGINEQYF. The CDR3 nucleotides read TGCGCCAGCTCTCCGGCGGGGACCGGCATAAACGAGCAGTACTTC.

The sample holds a few counts of this clonotype. The chain is built from TRBV27 and TRBJ2-1; D remains ambiguous. Trimming took 4 bases from V and 9 from J, leaving 7 bases between them. This CDR3 is 11 amino acids long. The germline CDR1 and CDR2 sequences are MNHEY and SMNVEV (reference sequence). For the CDR3, the DNA is TGTGCCAGCAGTTCCCTAGTTGAGCAGTTCTTC. Translating gives CASSSLVEQFF.

V and J are TRBV21-1 and TRBJ2-7; the table's D call, TRBD2, was not checked against the DNA. TRBV21-1 is termed a pseudogene. The CDR3 sequence is 16 residues long. In nucleotides, the CDR3 is TGTGCCAGCAGCAGTCCGGGACTAGCGGGTGACTACGAGCAGTACTTC. Its protein is CASSSPGLAGDYEQYF.

In DNA, the CDR3 is TGTGCCACCAGTGCTGGGGCCAACGTCCTGACTTTC. This sequence encodes CATSAGANVLTF. The chain has TRBV24-1 and TRBJ2-6; D is undetermined. Germline V lookup: CDR1 KGHDR, CDR2 SFDVKD. Trimming shortened V by 5 bases and J by 2 bases, and 0 bases separated the two germline ends. The CDR3 spans 12 residues.

CDR3 DNA sequence: TGTGCCAGCAGCCAAGGCAGGGAGAATTCACCCCTCCACTTT. Encoded protein: CASSQGRENSPLHF. V gene TRBV3-1 combines with J gene TRBJ1-6, with TRBD1 as a possible D gene (5 bases). The CDR3 has 14 residues. Trimming took off 1 base at V and 7 bases at J, with 8 bases between the two ends. Germline-derived CDR1 and CDR2 are LGHDT and YNNKEL (reference sequence). Variable domain in full (rest from reference TRBV3-1 and TRBJ1-6): DTAVSQTPKYLVTQMGNDKSIKCEQNLGHDTMYWYKQDSKKFLKIMFSYNNKELIINETVPNRFSPKSPDKAHLNLHINSLELGDSAVYFCASSQGRENSPLHFGNGTRLTVT.

This sequence joins TRBV12-3 or TRBV12-4 and TRBJ1-2; a weak D match, TRBD1 (5 bases). The CDR3 totals 12 residues. CDR3 region: CASGQPYVGYTF. The DNA for the CDR3 is TGTGCGTCAGGACAACCTTATGTTGGCTACACCTTC.

Only a few counts were recorded for this clonotype. This rearrangement joins TRBV7-8 to TRBJ2-1; TRBD1 aligns across 12 bases. The CDR3 loop spans 16 amino acids. The V gene's germline CDR1 is SGHVS and CDR2 FQNEAQ. Losses at the gene ends were 2 bases for V and 9 bases for J; bases not matched to a gene: 8. CDR3: CASSLSRDRGLGEQFF. CDR3 in DNA: TGTGCCAGCAGCTTATCTCGGGACAGGGGGCTTGGTGAGCAGTTCTTC.

This clonotype was recorded at least ten times. The chain employs TRBV7-8 and TRBJ1-1, with D unresolved. V lost 1 base and J 11 bases, leaving 14 bases between the germline ends. This CDR3 is 13 amino acids long. Germline lookup yields CDR1 SGHVS and CDR2 FQNEAQ. The CDR3 sequence is CASSLEYQHRAFF. CDR3 nucleotides: TGTGCCAGCAGCTTAGAGTATCAACACCGCGCTTTCTTT.

This clonotype has only a few counts. This sequence joins TRBV20-1 and TRBJ2-3; the match to TRBD2 covers 9 bases. CDR1 and CDR2 (germline): DFQATT, SNEGSKA (reference sequence). The CDR3 runs 17 residues. Germline trimming cut 0 bases from V and 6 bases from J; bases unmatched to any gene: 13. The CDR3 loop is CSARESLGGGALDTQYF. For the CDR3, the DNA is TGCAGTGCTAGAGAGTCCCTTGGCGGGGGGGCGTTGGATACGCAGTATTTT.

This clonotype was observed a few times. The chain links TRBV4-3 to TRBJ2-3, with D possibly being TRBD1 or TRBD2 (5 bases each). Trimming took 10 bases from V and 8 from J, leaving 16 bases between them. Germline V gene lookup returns CDR1 LGHNA and CDR2 YSLEER. The CDR3 has 12 amino acids. The DNA of the CDR3 is TGCGCCACCGGGAACTCTAGGGGTACGCAGTATTTT. Translation gives CATGNSRGTQYF.

This chain connects TRBV27 to TRBJ2-4; 8 bases are a match to TRBD2. This CDR3 is built from 13 residues. Unmatched junction bases numbered 12, after V lost 5 bases and J lost 15 bases. CDR1 and CDR2 from the germline V gene are MNHEY and SMNVEV (reference sequence). The CDR3 reads CASSRGAGGRGYF. The CDR3, as DNA: TGTGCCAGCAGTCGGGGGGCGGGGGGTAGGGGGTACTTC.

J is TRBJ1-3 and V is TRBV9; 7 nucleotides align to TRBD1. The CDR3 is 14 residues long. Trimming at V came to 0 bases and at J to 6 bases, leaving 3 bases not matched to a gene. The germline gives CDR1 SGDLS, CDR2 YYNGEE. As DNA, the CDR3 is TGTGCCAGCAGCGTAGCGGGACAGCAAAACACCATATATTTT. Protein product: CASSVAGQQNTIYF.

The chain employs TRBV11-3 and TRBJ2-1; TRBD1 matches 9 bases. The CDR3 runs to 16 residues. From germline, CDR1 is SGHNT and CDR2 YENEEA. The trim removed 5 bases at V and 2 bases at J, leaving 7 bases unmatched. CDR3 sequence: CASSKTGTGTYNEQFF. For the CDR3, the DNA is TGTGCCAGCAGCAAGACCGGGACAGGGACCTACAATGAGCAGTTCTTC.

The chain couples TRBV19 to TRBJ1-5; 7 nucleotides match TRBD1. The CDR3 covers 13 residues. With 10 bases clipped from V and 3 bases from J, the junction kept 6 bases outside the gene matches. Germline V gives CDR1 LNHDA, CDR2 SQIVND (reference sequence). CDR3: CAIGQGDNQPQHF. CDR3 DNA sequence: TGTGCCATTGGGCAGGGGGACAATCAGCCCCAGCATTTT.

In this sample, this clonotype turned up a few times. The chain uses TRBV18 and TRBJ1-2, with D uncertain. The V end was cut by 5 bases, the J end by 3 bases, with 10 bases between. The CDR3 consists of 13 residues. Germline-derived CDR1 and CDR2 are KGHSH and LQKENI. The CDR3 region has the DNA TGTGCCAGCTCAGAATCAGGCGACTATGGCTACACCTTC. This codes for CASSESGDYGYTF. Full variable domain (rest looked up from reference TRBV18 and TRBJ1-2): NAGVMQNPRHLVRRRGQEARLRCSPMKGHSHVYWYRQLPEEGLKFMVYLQKENIIDESGMPKERFSAEFPKEGPSILRIQQVVRGDSAAYFCASSESGDYGYTFGSGTRLTVV.

The chain recombines TRBV7-9 with TRBJ1-2, with D possibly matching TRBD1 (5 bases). Per the germline V gene, CDR1 is SEHNR and CDR2 is FQNEAQ (reference sequence). The V end lost 10 bases, the J end lost 3 bases, and 15 bases lay between the germline ends. The CDR3 has 13 residues. CDR3 DNA: TGTGCCATCGCGAGTCAGGGTTACTATGGCTACACCTTC. Translating gives CAIASQGYYGYTF.

This clonotype was counted a few times. The genes are TRBV9 and TRBJ2-3; no firm D call. V shed 0 bases and J shed 4 bases, with 9 bases lying between them. From germline, CDR1 is SGDLS and CDR2 YYNGEE. The CDR3 covers 14 residues. CDR3: CASSVAGRADTQYF. The CDR3 DNA reads TGTGCCAGCAGCGTAGCTGGTAGGGCAGATACGCAGTATTTT.